This T cell receptor beta chain is from a study of blood T cell repertoires in COVID-19 (dated by TCRdb to about 2020). A note on the overall study: Samples from collaborators originated in the United States, Italy and Spain and spanned both the acute and convalescent phases of COVID-19. The prospective study material was composed of cDNA or gDNA derived from T cells, B-cell-depleted T cells, or PBMCs. Deeply sampled blood TCRbeta repertoires from subjects exposed to, actively infected with, or recovered from COVID-19 were included in the dataset. The repertoires were released in a freely available public database intended as a resource for research on the immune response to SARS-CoV-2. The samples were drawn from two sources: the first 160 participants of the ongoing ImmuneRACE study, and about 1,300 subjects contributed by 6 global collaborators. The sample metadata nearly always contained a de-identified subject ID, COVID-19 status, age in years and sex. Where available, HLA class I and class II types were taken from metadata supplied by the sample provider and were not determined by assay-based typing.

V lost 6 bases and J lost 4 bases; the stretch between them is 10 bases long. The CDR3 has 13 amino acids, counting the end cysteine and phenylalanine. Only the CDR3 part of the read is kept: 39 bases, read in frame from the first base. From the germline V gene (reference sequence), CDR1 is LNHDA and CDR2 is SQIVND. Paper-wide results and their limitations: The amount of clinical and demographic metadata varied by source and participant and was provided uncurated.

For this clone: Its antigen is currently not known. Nothing much larger sits one base from this clone, and base qualities are not available.

Each collaborating institution followed its own protocols to collect whole blood in K2EDTA tubes. For TCRbeta analysis, collaborator samples were shipped as frozen whole blood, as isolated PBMCs, or as DNA extracted from either sample type. TCRbeta CDR3 regions were amplified from genomic DNA using the immunoSEQ Assay, a bias-controlled multiplex PCR. From the authors' description of their analysis: Nucleated cell counts per sample were estimated from amplification of reference gene primers within the assay. To quantify the absolute abundance of each unique TCRbeta CDR3 rearrangement, sequence reads were collapsed and filtered. For each sample, productive Simpson clonality was calculated as the square root of Simpson's diversity index over productive rearrangements. The table was pulled from immuneACCESS by TCRdb, which kept in-frame rearrangements only. Such tables lose some clones; where checked, under half of the loss comes from unresolved V genes, and the rest has no known cause. The V and J calls and clone size are taken from that table; D and trimming were inferred from the DNA. This sample has 250,000 to 350,000 clones in its table, and around four fifths of those were observed once. The ten largest clones add up to approximately 3.8% of the sample.

What was sequenced was peripheral blood. The sequence links TRBV19 to TRBJ1-5, with no confident D gene call. This sequence was found in a woman aged 45-60 years with active or convalescent COVID-19. The base sequence is TGTGCCAGTAGACGGGGTTATAATCAGCCCCAGCATTTT. Its protein is CASRRGYNQPQHF. Extended through the reference TRBV19 and TRBJ1-5 proteins, this CDR3 yields the full variable domain: DGGITQSPKYLFRKEGQNVTLSCEQNLNHDAMYWYRQDPGQGLRLIYYSQIVNDFQKGDIAEGYSVSREKKESFPLTVTSAQKNPTAFYLCASRRGYNQPQHFGDGTRLSIL.